This T cell receptor beta chain comes out of a study of cytomegalovirus exposure and HLA in healthy donors. The germline V gene encodes CDR1 SGHAT and CDR2 FQNNGV. The CDR3 is 15 amino acids. V shed 5 bases and J shed 1 base, with 15 bases lying between them. Nominal health characterized the donors when sampled, though unrecorded immune exposures were likely. The study ran its PCR with 60 Vbeta and 13 Jbeta primers. How the authors handled the data: It was a later analysis that counted tens of millions of unique TCR beta chains, of which about 10 million were shared. Produced via immunoSEQ multiplex PCR; TCRdb's table is partial and in-frame only. That table is the source of V, J and clone size, and D and trimming were worked out from the DNA. The table records over 140,000 clones, 80% of them present only once. Study-wide results and limits: Productive rates of about 90% or about 30% were seen for most TCR beta V segments in an earlier analysis.

Comments on this clone: Its antigen is not identified.

The rearrangement joins TRBV11-2 to TRBJ2-7, with D tentatively TRBD1 (6 bases). This sequence was found in a man over 45 in good health and CMV-seronegative. The sequencing sample was made of PBMCs. CDR3 bases: TGTGCCAGCAGCAACGGACAGAGGGTATCCTACGAGCAGTACTTC. Its translation: CASSNGQRVSYEQYF.